These 17 T cell receptor beta chains were sequenced from one sample in a study of response to subunit inactivated influenza vaccine (dated 2018 in TCRdb). Libraries were made using RT-PCR. This sample was sequenced with an Illumina HiSeq 2500. The raw public data were reprocessed by TCRdb itself: fastp quality trimming at Q25, MiXCR clonotype calling, in-frame beta chains only. When rows share a CDR3 protein, they turn into one entry using the most common DNA and genes. The sample profile shows 500,000 to 600,000 distinct CDR3 sequences; 7.5% to 8.5% of them were found once. 10% to 15% of the sample is taken by the ten largest. Specimen: PBMCs from blood, collected around 2 years after vaccination. The receptor source for this set is a man in his fifties or sixties who received an inactivated influenza vaccine. Donor details come from another sample of the same person, matched by shared clones.

This clonotype was recorded a few times. V usage is TRBV10-3 and J usage is TRBJ2-1; 9 bases align to TRBD2. The CDR3 is 16 residues long. Per the germline V gene, CDR1 is ENHRY and CDR2 is SYGVKD. Trimming at V came to 3 bases and at J to 9 bases, leaving 12 bases not matched to a gene. CDR3 DNA sequence: TGTGCCATCAGTGAACCGACTAGCGGTAGAAGGAGTGAGCAGTTCTTC. Its translation is CAISEPTSGRRSEQFF.

The chain recombines TRBV20-1 with TRBJ2-1, with TRBD2 as a possible D gene (5 bases). The V gene lost 0 bases and the J gene lost 0 bases, with 15 bases spanning the gap. The germline V gene has CDR1 DFQATT and CDR2 SNEGSKA (reference sequence). The CDR3 is made up of 17 amino acids. The CDR3 region is CSARDTFGISSYNEQFF. The CDR3 coding sequence is TGCAGTGCTAGAGATACCTTCGGGATAAGCTCCTACAATGAGCAGTTCTTC.

This clonotype has a count of ten or more. The chain couples TRBV4-3 to TRBJ1-2; D is uncertain. Germline CDR1 and CDR2: LGHNA and YSLEER. The CDR3 runs 14 residues. Trimming stripped 5 bases from V and 2 bases from J, with 12 bases between. This CDR3 is CASSYGTGNYGYTF. Written as DNA, the CDR3 is TGCGCCAGCAGCTACGGAACTGGAAACTATGGCTACACCTTC.

The J gene is TRBJ1-5, the V gene TRBV4-3; TRBD1 is a possible D gene (5 bases). This CDR3 comprises 17 residues. The germline gives CDR1 LGHNA, CDR2 YSLEER. Trimming left V 6 bases short and J 2 bases short, with 20 bases between. CDR3 protein: CASRRGVFNGCNQPQHF. Written as DNA, the CDR3 is TGCGCCAGCAGAAGAGGGGTTTTCAACGGCTGCAATCAGCCCCAGCATTTT.

This clonotype was recorded a few times. The J gene is TRBJ1-2, the V gene TRBV12-3 or TRBV12-4; 7 nucleotides align to TRBD1. V trimming: 5 bases; J trimming: 7 bases; junction bases outside the gene matches: 7. The CDR3 extends over 13 amino acids. CDR3 in amino acids: CASSPRQGAGYTF. The CDR3 DNA follows: TGTGCCAGCAGTCCCCGACAGGGAGCTGGCTACACCTTC.

The sample holds a few counts of this clonotype. The chain carries TRBV30 and TRBJ1-1; TRBD1 agrees at 9 bases. V was pared by 4 bases and J by 1 base, with 1 base of the junction left unmatched. CDR3 length: 13 amino acids. CDR1 and CDR2 from the germline V gene are GTSNPN and SVGIG (reference sequence). The CDR3 protein is CAWKQGANTEAFF. The DNA of the CDR3 is TGTGCCTGGAAACAGGGGGCGAACACTGAAGCTTTCTTT.

This clonotype has just a few counts. V usage is TRBV11-1 and J usage is TRBJ2-1, with D uncertain. The CDR3 length is 18 residues. Trimming took 2 bases from V and 0 from J, leaving 17 bases between them. In germline, CDR1 is SGHAT, CDR2 FQDESV (reference sequence). CDR3: CASSLRPPASSSYNEQFF. CDR3 coding DNA: TGTGCCAGCAGCTTAAGGCCGCCAGCGTCGAGCTCCTACAATGAGCAGTTCTTC.

This chain links TRBV28 with TRBJ2-1, with D possibly being TRBD1 (6 bases). The CDR3 has 16 residues. Looked up from germline, CDR1 is MDHEN and CDR2 is SYDVKM. V was cut by 8 bases and J by 0 bases, with 17 bases left in between. The CDR3 region is CASGVSRTVSYNEQFF. CDR3 nucleotide sequence: TGTGCCAGCGGGGTTAGCAGGACAGTCTCCTACAATGAGCAGTTCTTC.

As to this clonotype: Germline is not matched at one junction end, which may reflect a read error. The rearrangement uses TRBV6-2 or TRBV6-3 and TRBJ1-6; the D gene is possibly TRBD1 (6 bases). The germline V gene has CDR1 MNHEY and CDR2 SVGEGT. The CDR3 extends over 17 amino acids. CDR3 sequence (DNA): TGTGCAAGCAGTTACCGGCAAAACAGGGTCGGTAATTCACCCCTCCACTTT. Protein sequence: CASSYRQNRVGNSPLHF.

V usage is TRBV6-1 and J usage is TRBJ2-2; 9 positions agree with TRBD1. Trimming took 1 base from V and 5 from J; bases not matched to a gene: 5. The V gene's germline CDR1 is MNHNS and CDR2 SASEGT. This CDR3 region has 16 residues. In DNA, the CDR3 is TGTGCCAGCAGTGAAGAACAGGGGGCGAGGACCGGGGAGCTGTTTTTT. It is translated as CASSEEQGARTGELFF.

A few counts support this clonotype. The chain employs TRBV28 and TRBJ2-3, with TRBD2 matching 7 bases. Germline-derived CDR1 and CDR2 are MDHEN and SYDVKM. The CDR3 consists of 18 residues. J was trimmed by 4 bases and V by 1 base; bases with no gene match: 14. The CDR3 DNA reads TGTGCCAGCAGTTTATCCGTCCAGCGGGATAATTTGGCAGATACGCAGTATTTT. It yields the protein CASSLSVQRDNLADTQYF.

V gene TRBV14 combines with J gene TRBJ2-2; 8 nucleotides align to TRBD2. The ends lost 4 bases at V and 6 bases at J; junction bases unmatched: 4. The length of the CDR3 is 14 residues. The germline V gene has CDR1 SGHDN and CDR2 FVKESK. The CDR3 DNA follows: TGTGCCAGCAGCCCCGGGGGGGGGCCCGGGGAGCTGTTTTTT. Its translation is CASSPGGGPGELFF.

The V and J genes are TRBV12-3 or TRBV12-4 and TRBJ2-4; D tentatively reads TRBD1 or TRBD2 (5 bases each). This CDR3 is built from 12 residues. The V end was cut by 6 bases, the J end by 7 bases, with 10 bases between. Written as DNA, the CDR3 is TGTGCCAGCAGGTCGGGACGGAACATTCAGTACTTC. Translated, it gives CASRSGRNIQYF.

This chain uses TRBV27 with TRBJ1-6; D ambiguous. The germline CDR1 and CDR2 sequences are MNHEY and SMNVEV (reference sequence). CDR3 length: 15 residues. V lost 0 bases, J lost 7 bases, and 10 bases lay in between. CDR3 sequence reads: CASSLSQGGNSPLHF. For the CDR3, the DNA is TGTGCCAGCAGTTTATCCCAAGGAGGGAATTCACCCCTCCACTTT.

The sample holds many counts of this clonotype. In DNA form, the CDR3 reads TGCGCCAGCAACCTGGGACAGGGTCTCTCCTACGAGCAGTACTTC. Protein sequence: CASNLGQGLSYEQYF. V is TRBV5-1 and J is TRBJ2-7, with 9 bases that match TRBD1. The CDR3 runs 15 residues. J was trimmed by 0 bases and V by 6 bases; bases with no gene match: 7. From germline, CDR1 is SGHRS and CDR2 YFSETQ.

The sample holds a few counts of this clonotype. The chain combines TRBV18 with TRBJ2-7, with D unresolved. The CDR3 has 12 residues. With 1 base removed from V and 6 bases from J, the gap between germline ends came to 7 bases. CDR1 KGHSH and CDR2 LQKENI come from the germline V gene. This CDR3 reads CASSPRETEQYF. The CDR3 coding sequence is TGTGCCAGCTCACCACGAGAGACCGAGCAGTACTTC.

The sample holds a few counts of this clonotype. V is TRBV5-1 and J is TRBJ2-1; no clear D. Germline assignment: CDR1 SGHRS and CDR2 YFSETQ. This CDR3 is built from 13 residues. V lost 0 bases and J lost 5, with 6 bases in between. The CDR3 DNA follows: TGCGCCAGCAGCTTGGTTTTTGACAATGAGCAGTTCTTC. This translates into CASSLVFDNEQFF.